Given below is one T cell receptor (beta chain) in context. Its cognate antigen is unknown. The split of CD4+ cells yielded CD45RA+ naive and CD45RA-negative memory subsets. The assay was immunoSEQ multiplex PCR, and TCRdb's table has in-frame clones only and misses some. The table includes hundreds of thousands of clones, around 78% detected once. The entry originates in a study of shared clonotypes between healthy human individuals. General observations from the study: Among several donors, roughly 5% of naive CD4 clonotypes were found in common.

Trimming cost V 6 bases and J 0 bases, with 11 bases left between them. The germline V gene encodes CDR1 MNHNY and CDR2 SVGAGI (reference sequence). This CDR3 has 15 residues. The rearrangement uses TRBV6-6 and TRBJ1-4, with a tentative D call TRBD1 (5 bases). This TCR was sampled from a young woman in good health. Sequencing used memory CD4+ T cells sorted from blood. Documented subset: CD45RA-negative fraction. CDR3 sequence: CASRTRGTTNEKLFF. The CDR3 DNA is TGTGCCAGCAGGACTAGGGGCACAACTAATGAAAAACTGTTTTTT.